The text below deals with one T cell receptor (beta chain). Its antigen is not known. This entry comes from a study of cytomegalovirus exposure and HLA in healthy donors. At the level of the study: The study placed about 81% of its approximately 400 genotyped donors in the Caucasian-associated ancestry cluster.

Findings and caveats of the study: A later look showed TCR association rates differing by HLA locus, highest for DRB1 and lowest for HLA-C. Further analysis was carried out later, and it showed several of the most significant clusters appearing linked to common viral pathogens. There were under 200 TCR beta chains listed as cytomegalovirus-associated.

The CDR3 runs to 15 residues. Trimming pared 0 bases from V and 0 bases from J, leaving 6 bases between. Per the germline V gene, CDR1 is GTSNPN and CDR2 is SVGIG (reference sequence). In the PCR, 60 Vbeta and 13 Jbeta primers were used. The protocol was immunoSEQ multiplex PCR, while the TCRdb copy is restricted to in-frame clones and leaves out a portion. Found here are a few hundred thousand clones, roughly 91% of them singletons; the top ten hold roughly 1.6%. The chain is built from TRBV30 and TRBJ2-6; tentatively, D is TRBD1 (5 bases). The source of this sequence is a girl aged 2-15 years in good health and CMV-seronegative. Sequencing was done on a sample of PBMCs. The CDR3: CAWSVGHSGANVLTF. DNA for the CDR3: TGTGCCTGGAGTGTTGGACACTCTGGGGCCAACGTCCTGACTTTC.